Shown below are 26 T cell receptor beta chains from a single sample sequenced in a study of cytomegalovirus exposure and HLA in healthy donors. Assay: immunoSEQ multiplex PCR; the TCRdb copy retains only in-frame clones and omits some. The table records about 120,000 clones, about nine tenths of them present only once. Sequences were obtained from PBMCs. These receptors were obtained from a man between 18 and 29 years old in good health and CMV-seropositive.

The chain carries TRBV11-2 and TRBJ1-2; D may be TRBD1 (5 bases). Germline V gene data show CDR1 as SGHAT and CDR2 as FQNNGV. Trimming stripped 1 base from V and 5 bases from J, with 11 bases between. The CDR3 spans 14 residues. In DNA form, the CDR3 reads TGTGCCAGCAGCTTAGCAGCCGCAGGGTATGGCTACACCTTC. The encoded protein is CASSLAAAGYGYTF.

This clone was seen once. The rearrangement uses TRBV7-9 and TRBJ1-5; 8 bases match TRBD1. V lost 4 bases to trimming and J lost 3 bases; unmatched junction nucleotides: 2. This CDR3 has 14 amino acids. Germline CDR1 and CDR2: SEHNR and FQNEAQ (reference sequence). CDR3 loop: CASSSTGDNQPQHF. DNA of the CDR3: TGTGCCAGCAGCTCGACAGGGGACAATCAGCCCCAGCATTTT.

The V gene is TRBV7-2, the J gene TRBJ2-7; 8 bases line up with TRBD2. J lost 6 bases, V lost 4 bases, and 8 bases had no gene match. Germline lookup yields CDR1 SGHTA and CDR2 FQGNSA. CDR3 length: 14 residues. DNA for the CDR3: TGTGCCAGCAGCTCCGCGGGACTAGTCACCGAGCAGTACTTC. It codes for CASSSAGLVTEQYF.

The J gene is TRBJ2-7, the V gene TRBV15; D is possibly TRBD1 (6 bases). The CDR3 is made up of 14 amino acids. With 0 bases removed from V and 6 bases from J, the gap between germline ends came to 12 bases. The germline V gene encodes CDR1 LNHNV and CDR2 YYDKDF (reference sequence). The CDR3 region has the DNA TGTGCCACCAGCAGAGATGCAGGGGACCGCGAGCAGTACTTC. It specifies CATSRDAGDREQYF.

The chain employs TRBV4-3 and TRBJ1-6; 7 positions agree with TRBD1. V dropped 6 bases and J dropped 5; count of bases not matched to a gene: 10. The CDR3 length is 16 residues. CDR1 and CDR2 from the germline V gene are LGHNA and YSLEER. This CDR3 reads CASSQNRGFDNSPLHF. For the CDR3, the DNA is TGCGCCAGCAGTCAGAACAGGGGCTTCGATAATTCACCCCTCCACTTT.

This sequence joins TRBV18 and TRBJ2-7; tentatively, D is TRBD1 (5 bases). V was trimmed by 6 bases and J by 1 base, leaving 13 bases between them. The CDR3 is made up of 14 amino acids. Germline CDR1 is KGHSH and CDR2 is LQKENI. CDR3 sequence (DNA): TGTGCCAGCTCCCCTAGTGACAGATCCTACGAGCAGTACTTC. Translation: CASSPSDRSYEQYF.

The chain combines TRBV5-6 with TRBJ2-2, with D perhaps matching TRBD2 (6 bases). The V end lost 4 bases, the J end lost 5 bases, and 9 bases lay between the germline ends. From germline, CDR1 is SGHDT and CDR2 YYEEEE. The CDR3 contains 13 residues. This CDR3 reads CASSGGRTGELFF. CDR3 bases: TGTGCCAGCAGCGGGGGGAGGACCGGGGAGCTGTTTTTT.

The chain joins TRBV20-1 to TRBJ1-4; unclear D gene. CDR1 is DFQATT, CDR2 SNEGSKA, per germline (reference sequence). V lost 8 bases to trimming and J lost 7 bases, with 11 bases between them. This CDR3 region has 11 residues. As DNA, the CDR3 is TGCAGTCTTCCCCTGCGTGAAAAACTGTTTTTT. Its protein product is CSLPLREKLFF.

The rearrangement links TRBV4-2 to TRBJ1-1; 11 bases agree with TRBD1. With V trimmed by 4 bases and J by 4 bases, 8 bases remained unmatched. The CDR3 has 16 residues. Germline V gives CDR1 LGHNA, CDR2 YNFKEQ. The CDR3 DNA reads TGTGCCAGCAGCCCAGGGACAGGGGGATCGGCCACTGAAGCTTTCTTT. It encodes CASSPGTGGSATEAFF.

The chain recombines TRBV5-1 with TRBJ2-5; TRBD1 is a possible D gene (5 bases). Germline CDR1 and CDR2: SGHRS and YFSETQ. Trimming removed 6 bases at V and 5 bases at J, with 20 bases between. This CDR3 has 15 amino acids. The CDR3 DNA is TGCGCCAGCAATCCCGACAGCTCCCCAACGGAGACCCAGTACTTC. Protein: CASNPDSSPTETQYF.

The gene calls are TRBV6-1 and TRBJ2-2; D not certain. This CDR3 comprises 11 residues. Looked up from germline, CDR1 is MNHNS and CDR2 is SASEGT. Trimming cost V 6 bases and J 6 bases, with 5 bases left between them. In nucleotides, the CDR3 is TGTGCCAGCAGAATCTCCGGGGAGCTGTTTTTT. It specifies CASRISGELFF.

The chain joins TRBV27 to TRBJ1-6, with D uncertain. This CDR3 has 17 amino acids. In germline, CDR1 is MNHEY, CDR2 SMNVEV (reference sequence). Trimming removed 3 bases at V and 0 bases at J, with 12 bases between. CDR3 protein: CASSLEGSFSYNSPLHF. Written as DNA, the CDR3 is TGTGCCAGCAGTTTGGAGGGTTCTTTCTCCTATAATTCACCCCTCCACTTT.

Of note for this clone: One end of the junction varies from germline; a read error may be responsible. V usage is TRBV5-6 and J usage is TRBJ1-1, with D perhaps TRBD1 (6 bases). The CDR3 is 14 residues long. CDR1 and CDR2 from the germline V gene are SGHDT and YYEEEE. CDR3 coding DNA: TGTGCCAGCAACTTGGTCGGGACACTACATGAAGCTTTCTTT. Amino acid sequence: CASNLVGTLHEAFF. Together with reference TRBV5-6 and TRBJ1-1, the CDR3 gives the full variable domain: DAGVTQSPTHLIKTRGQQVTLRCSPKSGHDTVSWYQQALGQGPQFIFQYYEEEERQRGNFPDRFSGHQFPNYSSELNVNALLLGDSALYLCASNLVGTLHEAFFGQGTRLTVV.

The chain uses TRBV4-2 and TRBJ2-7; TRBD1 matches at 11 bases. The J segment lost 3 bases and the V segment lost 4 bases, leaving 5 bases of the junction unmatched. CDR3 length: 15 residues. Germline CDR1 LGHNA, CDR2 YNFKEQ. The CDR3 DNA sequence: TGTGCCAGCAGCCCTGGACAGGGGGCCCTCTACGAGCAGTACTTC. It translates to CASSPGQGALYEQYF.

The V and J genes are TRBV27 and TRBJ2-2; D might be TRBD2 (5 bases). Trimming removed 3 bases from V and 1 base from J, with 12 bases in between. The germline CDR1 and CDR2 sequences are MNHEY and SMNVEV (reference sequence). This CDR3 comprises 16 residues. The CDR3 nucleotides read TGTGCCAGCAGTTTGTCTAGCCCCCAGAACACCGGGGAGCTGTTTTTT. Its translation is CASSLSSPQNTGELFF.

This clone was counted a few times. This chain joins TRBV5-1 and TRBJ1-1; D call uncertain. CDR1 SGHRS and CDR2 YFSETQ come from the germline V gene. Trimming left V 0 bases short and J 6 bases short, with 15 bases between. The CDR3 is 15 residues long. The CDR3, as DNA: TGCGCCAGCAGCTTGGATCTACCCGTCACTTCTGAAGCTTTCTTT. Protein: CASSLDLPVTSEAFF.

V gene TRBV6-6 combines with J gene TRBJ1-3, with 7 nucleotides matching TRBD1. The CDR3 contains 13 residues. Germline V gene sequence: CDR1 MNHNY, CDR2 SVGAGI (reference sequence). Trimming cost V 6 bases and J 4 bases; bases outside gene matches: 3. As DNA, the CDR3 is TGTGCCAGCAGCACAGGGGAGGGAAACACCATATATTTT. Amino acid sequence: CASSTGEGNTIYF.

The CDR3 loop is CATRLNTEAFF. CDR3 DNA sequence: TGTGCCACCCGCCTAAACACTGAAGCTTTCTTT. The J gene is TRBJ1-1, the V gene TRBV19; D uncertain. CDR1 and CDR2 (germline): LNHDA, SQIVND (reference sequence). The V and J ends lost 10 bases and 2 bases respectively, with 8 bases between them. This CDR3 contains 11 residues.

The chain couples TRBV6-4 to TRBJ2-1; D unclear. Trimming left V 0 bases short and J 2 bases short, with 11 bases between. CDR1 and CDR2 from the germline V gene are MRHNA and SNTAGT. The CDR3 sequence is 16 residues long. The CDR3 sequence is CASSDSRFEPYNEQFF. DNA of the CDR3: TGTGCCAGCAGTGACTCCCGCTTTGAGCCCTACAATGAGCAGTTCTTC.

This chain uses TRBV5-1 with TRBJ2-7, with 7 bases lining up with TRBD1. This CDR3 is 15 amino acids long. Unmatched junction bases numbered 7, after V lost 4 bases and J lost 0 bases. CDR1 and CDR2 (germline): SGHRS, YFSETQ. The CDR3 sequence is CASSPGQTVSYEQYF. CDR3 in DNA: TGCGCCAGCAGCCCGGGACAGACAGTCTCCTACGAGCAGTACTTC.

This rearrangement joins TRBV7-2 to TRBJ2-2; TRBD1 agrees at 7 bases. From germline, CDR1 is SGHTA and CDR2 FQGNSA. V trimming: 0 bases; J trimming: 6 bases; junction bases outside the gene matches: 4. This CDR3 is 15 amino acids long. CDR3 sequence (DNA): TGTGCCAGCAGCTTAGCAGGGGGCAGGGCCGGGGAGCTGTTTTTT. Amino acid sequence: CASSLAGGRAGELFF.

The V call is TRBV7-8, the J call TRBJ1-1, with 8 bases identical to TRBD1. V was pared by 5 bases and J by 5 bases, with 13 bases of the junction left unmatched. Germline-derived CDR1 and CDR2 are SGHVS and FQNEAQ. The CDR3 has 16 residues. As DNA, the CDR3 is TGTGCCAGCAGCCCCAATATAGGGGGGGACAGGACTGAAGCTTTCTTT. This encodes CASSPNIGGDRTEAFF.

The chain joins TRBV29-1 to TRBJ1-2, with 7 nucleotides matching TRBD1. V lost 7 bases and J lost 3; bases outside the gene matches: 5. The CDR3 is made up of 12 amino acids. CDR1 is SQVTM and CDR2 is ANQGSEA in the germline V gene. The CDR3 DNA follows: TGCAGCGGTTCCGGGACAGACTATGGCTACACCTTC. This sequence encodes CSGSGTDYGYTF.

This chain joins TRBV15 and TRBJ1-5; D is unclear. The germline V gene encodes CDR1 LNHNV and CDR2 YYDKDF (reference sequence). This CDR3 spans 14 amino acids. V lost 1 base and J 6 bases, leaving 10 bases between the germline ends. CDR3 coding DNA: TGTGCCACCAGCAGAGGGGCGGAGGGTCAGCCCCAGCATTTT. Its translation is CATSRGAEGQPQHF.

This clone was seen a few times. The V and J genes are TRBV5-5 and TRBJ2-5, with unresolved D. The CDR3 contains 14 residues. From germline, CDR1 is SGHKS and CDR2 YYEKEE (reference sequence). Trimming removed 0 bases at V and 3 bases at J, with 9 bases between. For the CDR3, the DNA is TGTGCCAGCAGCTTGGCGGCGGTGGAAGAGACCCAGTACTTC. Protein: CASSLAAVEETQYF.

The sample holds one count of this clone. The chain carries TRBV5-1 and TRBJ1-1, with D unresolved. Between the trimmed V and J ends, which lost 1 base and 0 bases, there was a span of 10 bases. Germline V lookup: CDR1 SGHRS, CDR2 YFSETQ. This CDR3 is 15 amino acids long. The CDR3 bases are TGCGCCAGCAGCTTGTTGTCGGGGATGAACACTGAAGCTTTCTTT. Its protein product is CASSLLSGMNTEAFF.